The clone carrying this T cell receptor beta chain was observed many times. What it binds is unknown. The data stem from a study of T-cell reconstitution after alpha-beta-depleted transplantation in children. Broader study findings: TCRbeta diversity was high at day 60 in some patients (a result of surviving recipient T cells and thymic progenitors). Among T cells one year after transplant, newly produced cells accounted for most counts and diversity. There were reportedly several hundred expanded graft clones from which alpha-beta T cells came about two months after transplant.

Molecular barcoding with unique molecular identifiers was used for the TCRbeta library. TCRdb re-called the PCR reads through MiXCR, storing one row per CDR3 protein. The sample has 85,000 to 120,000 distinct CDR3 sequences; 4.5% to 7.5% are singletons. This clonotype was obtained from a female patient between 2 and 15 years old who had a stem cell transplant for Fanconi anemia, so the T cells may come from the graft donor. The specimen was PBMCs, mostly from graft donor cells, collected 60 days after TCRalphabeta/CD19-depleted stem cell transplant.

The CDR3 protein is CASSDLPGQTTGELFF. The CDR3 DNA follows: TGTGCCAGCAGCGACCTTCCCGGGCAGACCACCGGGGAGCTGTTTTTT. The chain carries TRBV7-3 and TRBJ2-2; D is unresolved. The CDR3 runs to 16 residues. The ends were cut back, 5 bases at V and 4 bases at J, with 17 bases in the middle. Germline lookup yields CDR1 SGHTA and CDR2 FQGTGA.